This T cell receptor beta chain comes out of a study of cytomegalovirus exposure and HLA in healthy donors. On the study more broadly: The approximately 120 validation repertoires and the roughly 670 first-cohort repertoires shared a platform, a later analysis reported.

V was clipped by 3 bases and J by 0 bases, with 4 bases between them. This CDR3 is built from 13 residues. Germline V CDR1 and CDR2: SGHRS, YFSETQ. The roughly 120-subject validation cohort, separate from the 666-subject first cohort, included the donors. Study-level results: According to a later analysis, TCR clusters from the first cohort tended to co-occur in the 120 or so validation repertoires. The study found most TCR sequences rare, yet found some public TCRs in many donors.

Only in-frame clones appear in the TCRdb table, and some are missing; sequencing was by immunoSEQ multiplex PCR. The table includes 330,000 or so clones, 80% to 90% detected once. In the case of this clone: Its cognate antigen is unknown.

The TCR was taken from a woman under 30 in good health and CMV-seronegative. The V and J genes are TRBV5-1 and TRBJ1-3; D uncertain. Sequenced material: PBMCs. The CDR3 region has the DNA TGCGCCAGCAGCTCCTTCTCTGGAAACACCATATATTTT. Encoded protein: CASSSFSGNTIYF.